One T cell receptor (beta chain) is described in this entry. Its target is not known. This sample was included in a study of T cell responses to AZD1222 COVID-19 vaccine. Study-wide findings and caveats: CD4 TCRs linked to vaccination spanned spike, dominating at 160-218 and 743-854. Nearly half of spike-specific TCRs reportedly target unmutated variant regions.

The CDR3 length is 13 residues. Trimming took 0 bases from V and 6 from J, leaving 8 bases between them. The germline V gene has CDR1 SGHAT and CDR2 FQNNGV. TCRdb's table, derived via immunoSEQ multiplex PCR, lists solely in-frame clones and lacks some. The table includes 86,000 or so clones, 75% to 95% detected once. The J gene is TRBJ1-1, the V gene TRBV11-2; the D is unclear. The source material was peripheral blood, sampled on day 0 of MenACWY control vaccination. This clonotype was obtained from an adult in good health. The CDR3 loop reads CASSLDYPPEAFF. The DNA of the CDR3 is TGTGCCAGCAGCTTAGATTACCCCCCTGAAGCTTTCTTT.